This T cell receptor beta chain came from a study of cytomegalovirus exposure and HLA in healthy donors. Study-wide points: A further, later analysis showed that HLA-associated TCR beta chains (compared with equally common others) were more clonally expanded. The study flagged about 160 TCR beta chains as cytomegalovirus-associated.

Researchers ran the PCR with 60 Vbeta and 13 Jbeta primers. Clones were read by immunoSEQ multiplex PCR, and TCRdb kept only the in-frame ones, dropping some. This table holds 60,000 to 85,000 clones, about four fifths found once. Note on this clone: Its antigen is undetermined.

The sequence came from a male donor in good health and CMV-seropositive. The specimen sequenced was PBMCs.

The CDR3 is CASSIEHRLYQPQHF. Written as DNA, the CDR3 is TGTGCCAGTAGTATAGAACACAGGTTGTATCAGCCCCAGCATTTT. V usage is TRBV19 and J usage is TRBJ1-5; tentative D call: TRBD1 (5 bases). The CDR3 extends over 15 amino acids. The V gene's germline CDR1 is LNHDA and CDR2 SQIVND (reference sequence). Trimming removed 0 bases at V and 5 bases at J, with 11 bases between.